The 22 T cell receptor beta chains below were found in one sample sequenced in a study of post-analysis software for immune sequencing data. TCR beta cDNA libraries included unique molecular identifiers. TCRdb re-called the PCR reads through MiXCR, storing one row per CDR3 protein. The sample comprises some 190,000 distinct CDR3 sequences, roughly 28% of which are singletons, and 3% to 3.5% rests with the top ten. Study-wide results and limits: TRBV5-6, TRBV5-1 and TRBV20-1 belonged to a set of roughly 5 TRBV segments that were more frequent in patients than controls.

Antigens of these TCRs are unknown. The specimen was blood. The receptors were gathered from a girl under 18 with multiple sclerosis.

This clonotype occurred many times. V and J are TRBV7-8 and TRBJ2-1; D gene ambiguous. The CDR3 loop spans 16 amino acids. The germline V and J ends were trimmed by 1 base and 5 bases, with 15 bases remaining between them. Looked up from germline, CDR1 is SGHVS and CDR2 is FQNEAQ. DNA for the CDR3: TGTGCCAGCAGCTTAGGGGCCTACACCCCTAACAATGAGCAGTTCTTC. This encodes CASSLGAYTPNNEQFF.

Comments on this clonotype: The CDR3 does not end in the conserved phenylalanine or tryptophan, so this is likely a read error. The rearrangement uses TRBV7-9 and TRBJ2-1, with TRBD2 matching over 8 bases. CDR3 size: 14 residues. Germline V gene data show CDR1 as SEHNR and CDR2 as FQNEAQ (reference sequence). For the CDR3, the DNA is TGTGTCAGCAGCTTAGGGACTAGATACAATGAGCAGTTCGTC. This translates into CVSSLGTRYNEQFV.

V is TRBV27 and J is TRBJ1-5; 10 bases are shared with TRBD1. The CDR3 loop spans 15 amino acids. Germline V CDR1 and CDR2: MNHEY, SMNVEV (reference sequence). V was clipped by 6 bases and J by 6 bases; unmatched bases: 8. CDR3 nucleotide sequence: TGTGCCAGCAGATCGACAGGGGGCTACGGTCAGCCCCAGCATTTT. It yields the protein CASRSTGGYGQPQHF.

Ten or more counts support this clonotype. V is TRBV20-1 and J is TRBJ1-1, with D possibly TRBD1 on 5 matching bases. Germline CDR1 is DFQATT and CDR2 is SNEGSKA (reference sequence). The ends were cut back, 2 bases at V and 11 bases at J, with 18 bases in the middle. CDR3 length: 13 residues. CDR3 residues: CSARREPGSFAFF. CDR3 in DNA: TGCAGTGCTAGACGGGAACCAGGGTCCTTCGCTTTCTTT.

Ten or more counts support this clonotype. The chain carries TRBV15 and TRBJ2-7; possibly TRBD1 or TRBD2 for D (5 bases each). Between the trimmed V and J ends, which lost 3 bases and 1 base, there was a span of 16 bases. Germline CDR1 LNHNV, CDR2 YYDKDF (reference sequence). CDR3 length equals 16 residues. CDR3 residues: CATSSLGDGRSYEQYF. DNA of the CDR3: TGTGCCACCAGCAGCCTAGGGGACGGACGGTCCTACGAGCAGTACTTC.

This clonotype showed up just a few times. In DNA, the CDR3 is TGCAGTGCTAGGGTAGCGGGTTACACAGATACGCAGTATTTT. Protein product: CSARVAGYTDTQYF. The V and J genes are TRBV20-1 and TRBJ2-3; 7 nucleotides line up with TRBD2. This CDR3 is built from 14 residues. Germline CDR1 DFQATT, CDR2 SNEGSKA (reference sequence). Losses at the gene ends were 3 bases for V and 2 bases for J; bases not matched to a gene: 5.

The V call is TRBV29-1, the J call TRBJ2-2; D possibly corresponds to TRBD1 (5 bases). Germline V lookup: CDR1 SQVTM, CDR2 ANQGSEA. This CDR3 has 16 amino acids. Trimming removed 4 bases at V and 1 base at J, with 16 bases between. CDR3 sequence: CSVVPGGAENTGELFF. The CDR3 coding sequence is TGCAGCGTTGTCCCCGGTGGGGCAGAGAACACCGGGGAGCTGTTTTTT.

This clonotype showed up just a few times. This CDR3 reads CASSGPRLAYNTGELFF. CDR3 sequence (DNA): TGTGCCAGCAGCGGCCCGAGACTAGCGTATAACACCGGGGAGCTGTTTTTT. J is TRBJ2-2 and V is TRBV28; 8 bases agree with TRBD2. Losses at the gene ends were 6 bases for V and 2 bases for J; bases not matched to a gene: 11. Germline CDR1 and CDR2: MDHEN and SYDVKM. CDR3 length: 17 residues. The entire variable domain, with the rest obtained from reference TRBV28 and TRBJ2-2, is as follows: DVKVTQSSRYLVKRTGEKVFLECVQDMDHENMFWYRQDPGLGLRLIYFSYDVKMKEKGDIPEGYSVSREKKERFSLILESASTNQTSMYLCASSGPRLAYNTGELFFGEGSRLTVL.

This clonotype has at least ten counts. The chain employs TRBV20-1 and TRBJ2-7; D gene unclear. V was pared by 3 bases and J by 5 bases, with 14 bases between. Germline assignment: CDR1 DFQATT and CDR2 SNEGSKA (reference sequence). This CDR3 region has 13 residues. CDR3 bases: TGCAGTGCTAGCCTCCAGCAACCCGACGAGCAGTACTTC. Its translation: CSASLQQPDEQYF.

The chain carries TRBV9 and TRBJ2-4; no clear D gene. The closer fit of TRBJ2-7 to the DNA end suggests the J call may be wrong. Germline V gene sequence: CDR1 SGDLS, CDR2 YYNGEE. The length of the CDR3 is 13 residues. This CDR3 is CASSPHSGYEQYF. The CDR3 DNA sequence: TGTGCCAGCAGCCCACACTCCGGGTACGAGCAGTACTTC.

This clonotype came up many times. The chain has TRBV28 and TRBJ2-5, with D perhaps TRBD1 (6 bases). Germline CDR1 reads MDHEN; CDR2 reads SYDVKM. The V end was cut by 3 bases, the J end by 3 bases, with 20 bases between. This CDR3 is 17 amino acids long. CDR3 sequence: CASSFSGRGHFKETQYF. The CDR3 DNA reads TGTGCCAGCAGTTTCTCTGGCAGGGGCCATTTCAAAGAGACCCAGTACTTC.

This chain links TRBV27 with TRBJ1-5; D possibly corresponds to TRBD1 (6 bases). The CDR3 runs to 13 residues. Trimming shortened V by 8 bases and J by 7 bases, and 15 bases separated the two germline ends. CDR1 is MNHEY and CDR2 is SMNVEV in the germline V gene (reference sequence). Written as DNA, the CDR3 is TGTGCCAGCGCGGTAGAGGGGGGCCAGCCCCAGCATTTT. Encoded protein: CASAVEGGQPQHF.

The rearrangement joins TRBV11-2 to TRBJ2-3, with 8 bases identical to TRBD1. The V segment lost 10 bases and the J segment 0 bases; nucleotides outside the gene matches: 9. This CDR3 region has 15 residues. The V gene's germline CDR1 is SGHAT and CDR2 FQNNGV. The CDR3 nucleotides read TGTGCCAACAGGGGGGACGGGGTTAGCACAGATACGCAGTATTTT. It is translated as CANRGDGVSTDTQYF.

This clonotype was found many times. The chain combines TRBV28 with TRBJ1-2; D might be TRBD1 (5 bases). The V gene lost 5 bases and the J gene lost 6 bases, with 7 bases spanning the gap. This CDR3 spans 11 amino acids. Germline values: CDR1 MDHEN, CDR2 SYDVKM. CDR3 nucleotides: TGTGCCAGCAGTCCAGGGAATGGCTACACCTTC. It translates to CASSPGNGYTF.

This clonotype has a count of ten or more. This chain joins TRBV5-1 and TRBJ2-1; D might be TRBD1 (5 bases). CDR1 SGHRS and CDR2 YFSETQ come from the germline V gene. CDR3 length equals 12 residues. Trimming took off 4 bases at V and 9 bases at J, with 11 bases between the two ends. The DNA of the CDR3 is TGCGCCAGCAGCCTACTCCAGGGTGAGCAGTTCTTC. Protein sequence: CASSLLQGEQFF.

This clonotype was counted only a few times. The chain uses TRBV2 and TRBJ1-5; maybe TRBD1 (5 bases). The CDR3 is 14 residues long. Trimming left V 4 bases short and J 3 bases short, with 10 bases between. The V gene's germline CDR1 is SNHLY and CDR2 FYNNEI. The DNA for the CDR3 is TGTGCCAGCAGTGCTCACAGGACCAATCAGCCCCAGCATTTT. Translating gives CASSAHRTNQPQHF.

This clonotype was detected many times. The chain joins TRBV5-1 to TRBJ2-1, with D maybe TRBD2 (6 bases). Germline loops: CDR1 SGHRS, CDR2 YFSETQ. CDR3 length: 12 residues. Trimming stripped 4 bases from V and 9 bases from J, with 11 bases between. This chain's CDR3 is CASSEPEGEQFF. As DNA, the CDR3 is TGCGCCAGCAGCGAGCCGGAGGGTGAGCAGTTCTTC.

The rearrangement links TRBV4-1 to TRBJ1-6; TRBD1 agrees at 7 bases. This CDR3 contains 18 residues. V dropped 6 bases and J dropped 0; count of bases not matched to a gene: 11. CDR1 is MGHRA, CDR2 YSYEKL, per germline. The CDR3 nucleotides are TGCGCCAGCAGGAGTCCCGGGACAGAGAGCTCCTATAATTCACCCCTCCACTTT. Its translation: CASRSPGTESSYNSPLHF.

The V gene is TRBV6-1, the J gene TRBJ1-1; D is perhaps TRBD1 (6 bases). Germline loops: CDR1 MNHNS, CDR2 SASEGT. Trimming pared 2 bases from V and 4 bases from J, leaving 14 bases between. CDR3 length: 15 residues. The CDR3 reads CASSEKGDRSTEAFF. The CDR3 DNA reads as TGTGCCAGCAGTGAAAAGGGAGACAGGAGCACTGAAGCTTTCTTT.

This clonotype was counted at least ten times. This chain connects TRBV7-6 to TRBJ2-1; 7 bases map to TRBD2. Germline V CDR1 and CDR2: SGHVS, FNYEAQ. J lost 10 bases, V lost 5 bases, and 14 bases had no gene match. This CDR3 is built from 15 residues. The CDR3 nucleotides read TGTGCCAGCAGCCGCACTAGCGTTGGGGGTAAGGAGCAGTTCTTC. Its translation: CASSRTSVGGKEQFF.

The chain combines TRBV30 with TRBJ2-7; D is ambiguous. The CDR3 totals 15 residues. Germline CDR1 reads GTSNPN; CDR2 reads SVGIG (reference sequence). Trimming removed 0 bases at V and 2 bases at J, with 14 bases between. This CDR3 reads CAWSVLGGSTYEQYF. The CDR3 DNA reads as TGTGCCTGGAGTGTACTTGGCGGATCCACCTACGAGCAGTACTTC.

Turning to this clonotype: A much larger clone differs by one base, so this may be a read error. V usage is TRBV20-1 and J usage is TRBJ2-5; 12 nucleotides align to TRBD2. V lost 2 bases and J lost 11; bases outside the gene matches: 12. Per germline, CDR1 DFQATT and CDR2 SNEGSKA (reference sequence). This CDR3 comprises 15 residues. This CDR3 reads CSARLLAGGLNEQYF. For the CDR3, the DNA is TGCAGTGCTAGACTCCTAGCGGGGGGGCTCAATGAGCAGTACTTC.